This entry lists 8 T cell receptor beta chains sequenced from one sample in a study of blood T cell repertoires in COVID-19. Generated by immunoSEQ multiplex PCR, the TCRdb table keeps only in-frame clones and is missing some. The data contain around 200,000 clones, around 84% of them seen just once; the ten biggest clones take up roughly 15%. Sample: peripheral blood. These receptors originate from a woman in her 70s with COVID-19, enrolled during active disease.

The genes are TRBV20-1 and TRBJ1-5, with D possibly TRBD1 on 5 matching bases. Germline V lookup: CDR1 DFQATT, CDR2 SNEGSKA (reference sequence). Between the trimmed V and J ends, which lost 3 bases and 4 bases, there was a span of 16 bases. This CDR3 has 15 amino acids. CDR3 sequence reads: CSASWGGGWNQPQHF. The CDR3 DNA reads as TGCAGTGCTAGTTGGGGCGGCGGTTGGAATCAGCCCCAGCATTTT.

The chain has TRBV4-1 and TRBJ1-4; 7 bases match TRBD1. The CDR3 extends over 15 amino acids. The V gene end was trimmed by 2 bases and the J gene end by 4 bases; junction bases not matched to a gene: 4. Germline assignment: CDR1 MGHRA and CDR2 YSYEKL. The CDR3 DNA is TGCGCCAGCAGCCAACTGGACAGGTTTAATGAAAAACTGTTTTTT. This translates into CASSQLDRFNEKLFF.

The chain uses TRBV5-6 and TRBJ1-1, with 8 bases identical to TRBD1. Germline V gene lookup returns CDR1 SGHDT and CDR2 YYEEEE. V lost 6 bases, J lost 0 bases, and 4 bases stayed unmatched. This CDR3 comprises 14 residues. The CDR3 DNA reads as TGTGCCAGCACATTGACAGGGGTGAACACTGAAGCTTTCTTT. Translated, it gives CASTLTGVNTEAFF.

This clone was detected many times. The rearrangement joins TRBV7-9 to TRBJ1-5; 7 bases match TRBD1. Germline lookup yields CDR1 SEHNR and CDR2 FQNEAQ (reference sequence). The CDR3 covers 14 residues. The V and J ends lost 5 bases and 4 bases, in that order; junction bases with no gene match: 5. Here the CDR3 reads CASSPWDSNQPQHF. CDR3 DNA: TGTGCCAGCAGCCCCTGGGACAGTAATCAGCCCCAGCATTTT. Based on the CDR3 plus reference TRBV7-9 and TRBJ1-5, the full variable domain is DTGVSQNPRHKITKRGQNVTFRCDPISEHNRLYWYRQTLGQGPEFLTYFQNEAQLEKSRLLSDRFSAERPKGSFSTLEIQRTEQGDSAMYLCASSPWDSNQPQHFGDGTRLSIL.

The CDR3 sequence: CASSLRTSGYGELFF. CDR3 nucleotides: TGTGCCAGCAGTTTAAGGACTAGCGGCTACGGGGAGCTGTTTTTT. This chain links TRBV27 with TRBJ2-2; 10 positions agree with TRBD2. Losses at the gene ends were 2 bases for V and 7 bases for J; bases not matched to a gene: 4. CDR1 is MNHEY and CDR2 is SMNVEV in the germline V gene (reference sequence). This CDR3 region has 15 residues.

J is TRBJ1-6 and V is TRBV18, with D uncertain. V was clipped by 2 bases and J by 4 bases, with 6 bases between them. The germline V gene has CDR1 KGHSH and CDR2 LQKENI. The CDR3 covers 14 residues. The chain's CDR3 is CASSPGDYNSPLHF. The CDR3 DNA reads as TGTGCCAGCTCACCAGGAGATTATAATTCACCCCTCCACTTT.

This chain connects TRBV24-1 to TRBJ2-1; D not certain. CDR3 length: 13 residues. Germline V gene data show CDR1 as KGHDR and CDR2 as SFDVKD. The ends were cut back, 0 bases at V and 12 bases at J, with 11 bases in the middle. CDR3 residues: CATSDLRVVGQFF. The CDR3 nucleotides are TGTGCCACCAGTGATTTGCGTGTTGTCGGGCAGTTCTTC.

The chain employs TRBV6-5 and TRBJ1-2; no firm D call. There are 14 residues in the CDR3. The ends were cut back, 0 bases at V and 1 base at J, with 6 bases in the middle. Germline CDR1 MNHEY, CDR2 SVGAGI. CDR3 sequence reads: CASSYSTGNYGYTF. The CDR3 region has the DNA TGTGCCAGCAGTTACTCGACGGGTAACTATGGCTACACCTTC.